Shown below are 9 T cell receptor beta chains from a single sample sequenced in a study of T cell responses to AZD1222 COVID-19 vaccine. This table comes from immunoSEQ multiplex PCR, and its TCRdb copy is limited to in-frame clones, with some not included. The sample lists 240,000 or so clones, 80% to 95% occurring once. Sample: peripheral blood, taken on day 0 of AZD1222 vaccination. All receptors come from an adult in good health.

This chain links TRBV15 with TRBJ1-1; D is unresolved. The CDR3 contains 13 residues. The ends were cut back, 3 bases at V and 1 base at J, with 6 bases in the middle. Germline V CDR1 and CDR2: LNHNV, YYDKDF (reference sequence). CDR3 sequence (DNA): TGTGCCACCAGCAGCGACACGAACACTGAAGCTTTCTTT. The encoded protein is CATSSDTNTEAFF.

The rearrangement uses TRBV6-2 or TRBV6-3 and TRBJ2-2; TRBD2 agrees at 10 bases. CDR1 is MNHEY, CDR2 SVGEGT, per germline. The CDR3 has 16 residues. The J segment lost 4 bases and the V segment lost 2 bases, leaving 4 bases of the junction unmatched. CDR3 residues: CASSYPSGRGTGELFF. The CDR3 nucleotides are TGTGCCAGCAGTTACCCTAGCGGGAGAGGCACCGGGGAGCTGTTTTTT.

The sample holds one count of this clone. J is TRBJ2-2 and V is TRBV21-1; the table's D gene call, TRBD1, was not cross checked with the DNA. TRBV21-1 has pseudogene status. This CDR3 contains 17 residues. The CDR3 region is CASSTLTGTLGTGELFF. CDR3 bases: TGTGCCAGCAGCACCCTCACAGGGACCCTGGGGACCGGGGAGCTGTTTTTT.

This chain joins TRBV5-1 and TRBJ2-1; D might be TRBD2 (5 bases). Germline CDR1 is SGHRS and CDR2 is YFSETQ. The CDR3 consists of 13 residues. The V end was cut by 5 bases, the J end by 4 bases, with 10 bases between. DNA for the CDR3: TGCGCCAGCAGTTGGACGGGATACAATGAGCAGTTCTTC. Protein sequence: CASSWTGYNEQFF. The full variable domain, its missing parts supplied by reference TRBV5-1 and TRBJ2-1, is KAGVTQTPRYLIKTRGQQVTLSCSPISGHRSVSWYQQTPGQGLQFLFEYFSETQRNKGNFPGRFSGRQFSNSRSEMNVSTLELGDSALYLCASSWTGYNEQFFGPGTRLTVL.

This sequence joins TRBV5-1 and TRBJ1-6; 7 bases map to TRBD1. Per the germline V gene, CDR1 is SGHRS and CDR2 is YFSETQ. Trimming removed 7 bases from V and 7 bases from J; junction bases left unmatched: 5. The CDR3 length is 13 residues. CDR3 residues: CASAGQLNSPLHF. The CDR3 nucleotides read TGCGCCAGCGCGGGACAGCTCAATTCACCCCTCCACTTT.

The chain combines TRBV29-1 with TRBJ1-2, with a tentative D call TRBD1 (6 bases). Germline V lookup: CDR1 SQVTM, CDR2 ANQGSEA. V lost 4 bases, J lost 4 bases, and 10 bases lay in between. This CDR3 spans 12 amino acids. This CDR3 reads CSVGGGGYGYTF. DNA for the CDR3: TGCAGCGTTGGCGGGGGCGGCTATGGCTACACCTTC. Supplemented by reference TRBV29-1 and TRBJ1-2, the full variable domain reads SAVISQKPSRDICQRGTSLTIQCQVDSQVTMMFWYRQQPGQSLTLIATANQGSEATYESGFVIDKFPISRPNLTFSTLTVSNMSPEDSSIYLCSVGGGGYGYTFGSGTRLTVV.

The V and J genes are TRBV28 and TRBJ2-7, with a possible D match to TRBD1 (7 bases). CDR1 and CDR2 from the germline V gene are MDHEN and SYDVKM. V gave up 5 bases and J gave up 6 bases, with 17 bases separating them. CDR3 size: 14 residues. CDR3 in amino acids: CASSIPGGMFEQYF. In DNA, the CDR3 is TGTGCCAGCAGTATCCCAGGGGGGATGTTCGAGCAGTACTTC.

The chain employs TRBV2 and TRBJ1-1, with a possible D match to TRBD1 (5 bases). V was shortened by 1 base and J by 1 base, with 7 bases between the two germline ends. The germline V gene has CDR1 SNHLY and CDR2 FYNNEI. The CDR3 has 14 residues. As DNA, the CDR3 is TGTGCCAGCAGTGAAGGCAGGGCGAACACTGAAGCTTTCTTT. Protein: CASSEGRANTEAFF.

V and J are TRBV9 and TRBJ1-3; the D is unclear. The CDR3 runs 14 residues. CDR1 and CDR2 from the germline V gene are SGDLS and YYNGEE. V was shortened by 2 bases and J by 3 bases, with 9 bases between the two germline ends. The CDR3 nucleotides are TGTGCCAGCAGCGTGGGGAGAAATGGAAACACCATATATTTT. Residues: CASSVGRNGNTIYF. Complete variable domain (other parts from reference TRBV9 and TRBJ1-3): DSGVTQTPKHLITATGQRVTLRCSPRSGDLSVYWYQQSLDQGLQFLIQYYNGEERAKGNILERFSAQQFPDLHSELNLSSLELGDSALYFCASSVGRNGNTIYFGEGSWLTVV.